This T cell receptor beta chain was recorded in a study of T-cell reconstitution after alpha-beta-depleted transplantation in children (dated by TCRdb to 2015 to 2016). General notes on the study: The study quantitatively tracked T-cell immune reconstitution after TCRalphabeta/CD19-depleted allogeneic hematopoietic cell transplantation in children using TCR repertoire profiling. General findings and caveats noted by the study authors: The apparently early recovery of alphabetaT-cell counts about two months after transplant reportedly depended on only several hundred rapidly expanded clones that came from non-depleted graft cells. In some patients, the high TCRbeta diversity seen at day 60 was put down to recipient T cells and intrathymic progenitors that had survived conditioning. Hyperexpanded clone frequencies declined over subsequent months; after one year, T-cell counts and TCRbeta diversity were mostly attributed to newly produced T cells.

The label giving this sample's treatment or condition can be read as: allogeneic hematopoietic cell transplantation with graft depleted of TCRalphabeta T cells and CD19 B cells. The transplant recipients were children given TCRalphabeta/CD19-depleted allogeneic hematopoietic cell grafts. The method was PCR. These reads were obtained on an Illumina HiSeq 2500. To normalize quantification of the TCRbeta repertoire, the TCR libraries were built with molecular barcoding that relied on unique molecular identifiers. Using fastp at Q25 and MiXCR, TCRdb reprocessed the public reads and kept productive beta chains. For every CDR3 protein sequence, its rows merge into one entry that carries the most common genes and DNA. Within this sample are around 440,000 distinct CDR3 sequences, with about 10% of them counted one time only. Jointly, the top ten make up 2% of the sample. Reading from cysteine to phenylalanine, the CDR3 counts 18 amino acids. Only CDR3 DNA is held: 54 bases, read in frame from base 1. CDR1 and CDR2 were assigned from the germline V gene as LGHNA and YNFKEQ. After removal of 1 base from V and 8 bases from J, the junction retains 14 bases not matched to a gene.

In regard to this clonotype: The antigen it recognizes is unknown. Qualities for individual bases were not recorded, and no much larger clone is one base off.

The source of this sequence is a child aged 2-15 years with inherited bone marrow failure, due to receive a stem cell transplant. The chain couples TRBV4-2 to TRBJ2-3, with 11 bases in between that match TRBD2. The specimen was PBMCs, collected before TCRalphabeta/CD19-depleted stem cell transplant. The CDR3 loop reads CASSQVGLSGRATGTQYF. The nucleotide sequence reads TGTGCCAGCAGCCAAGTGGGGCTTAGCGGGAGGGCCACCGGTACGCAGTATTTT.